This T cell receptor (beta chain) was found in a study of tumor-infiltrating lymphocytes in primary liver carcinoma. Across the whole study: Enrolled patients were male and female, aged 30 to 69 years. The neoplasms were of stage T1-T3 N0M0, with dimensions of roughly 4.2 to 10 cm across. Study outcomes and limitations: Among the pair types, tumor region pairs showed more overlap than tumor-adjacent and tumor-blood pairs. The difference in top-250-clone fraction between tumors and blood was significant, favoring tumors (p = 0.039).

Unsorted whole blood yielded the blood RNA, and germline DNA was also extracted. Comments on this clonotype: Its matching antigen is unknown.

The investigators made TCR beta cDNA from 500 ng total RNA, using a constant-region primer. A slightly modified ARM-PCR protocol with three nested multiplex PCR rounds produced these TCR beta libraries. Primers for the first two PCR rounds were TRBV1-TRBV30 forward primers and a C-beta reverse primer (10 cycles per round). TCRdb re-called the multiplex PCR reads with MiXCR, one entry per CDR3 protein. The sample shows a few hundred thousand distinct CDR3 sequences, 50% to 60% of them seen only once. V lost 3 bases to trimming and J lost 3 bases; unmatched junction nucleotides: 8. This CDR3 is 16 amino acids long.

The rearrangement uses TRBV12-3 or TRBV12-4 and TRBJ2-1, with 7 bases identical to TRBD2. The sequence was obtained from a woman aged 30 to 39 with primary liver carcinoma and hepatitis B virus infection. The sequenced sample consisted of peripheral blood. The CDR3, as DNA: TGTGCCAGCAGTTTGGTCCGTGCTAGCGGCTACAATGAGCAGTTCTTC. Its protein product is CASSLVRASGYNEQFF.